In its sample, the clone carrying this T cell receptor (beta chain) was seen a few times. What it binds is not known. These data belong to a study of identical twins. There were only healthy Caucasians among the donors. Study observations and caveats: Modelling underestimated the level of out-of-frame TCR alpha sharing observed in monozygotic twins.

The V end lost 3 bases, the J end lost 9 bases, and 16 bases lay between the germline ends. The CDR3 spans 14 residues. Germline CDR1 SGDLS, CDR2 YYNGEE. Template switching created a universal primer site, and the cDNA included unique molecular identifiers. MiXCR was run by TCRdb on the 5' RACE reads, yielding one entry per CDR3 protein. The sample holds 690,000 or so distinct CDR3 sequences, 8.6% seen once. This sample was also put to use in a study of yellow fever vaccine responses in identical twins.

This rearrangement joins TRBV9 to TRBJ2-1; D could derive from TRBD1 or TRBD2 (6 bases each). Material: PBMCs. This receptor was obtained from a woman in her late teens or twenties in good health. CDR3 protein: CASSARGGLGEQFF. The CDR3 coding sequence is TGTGCCAGCAGCGCACGAGGGGGGTTGGGTGAGCAGTTCTTC. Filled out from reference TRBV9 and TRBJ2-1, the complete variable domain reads DSGVTQTPKHLITATGQRVTLRCSPRSGDLSVYWYQQSLDQGLQFLIQYYNGEERAKGNILERFSAQQFPDLHSELNLSSLELGDSALYFCASSARGGLGEQFFGPGTRLTVL.